This T cell receptor (beta chain) was sequenced in a study of identical twins. About this clonotype itself: The antigen is undetermined.

TCRdb independently ran MiXCR on the 5' RACE reads; one entry per CDR3 protein. The table includes 200,000 to 300,000 distinct CDR3 sequences, 6% to 8.5% detected once. Trimming took off 3 bases at V and 0 bases at J, with 5 bases between the two ends. The germline V gene encodes CDR1 KGHDR and CDR2 SFDVKD. The CDR3 consists of 13 residues. Broader study findings: Memory repertoires showed no such pattern, whereas abundant cord blood beta clonotypes carried fewer insertions.

These data also formed part of another study, on yellow fever vaccine responses in identical twins.

Sequenced material: CD8+ T cells sorted from blood. The TCR sequence derives from a woman aged 18-29 years in good health. The rearrangement links TRBV24-1 to TRBJ2-7, with D uncertain. CDR3 coding DNA: TGTGCCACCAGTGATCGGCTCTCCTACGAGCAGTACTTC. It codes for CATSDRLSYEQYF.